This is a list of T cell receptor beta chains from one sample in a study of Graves' ophthalmopathy and Graves' hyperthyroidism. TCRdb ran MiXCR on the multiplex PCR reads and lists one entry per CDR3 protein. The repertoire holds 400,000 to 450,000 distinct CDR3 sequences, with over 20% as singletons. Sequences were obtained from peripheral blood. Receptors were obtained from a woman aged 18-29 years with stable Graves' hyperthyroidism. CDR3s include the opening cysteine and the closing phenylalanine or tryptophan. D genes are given only for firm matches. Clone size is given for some rows only: seen once, a few or many times, or a class if the clone is expanded.

>many|TRBJ1-1|TRBV28|TRBD1
CASWRTGAPFKEDTEAFF
TGTGCCAGCTGGAGGACAGGGGCCCCATTTAAGGAGGATACTGAAGCTTTCTTT
>many|TRBJ2-2|TRBV27|-
CASSRPPPTGELFF
TGTGCCAGCAGTCGCCCTCCCCCCACCGGGGAGCTGTTTTTT
>many|TRBJ2-5|TRBV7-2|-
CASSLGPGETQYF
TGTGCCAGCAGCTTAGGGCCGGGAGAGACCCAGTACTTC
>-|TRBJ2-7|TRBV6-5|-
CASSYYGSPSYEQYF
TGTGCCAGCAGTTACTACGGGAGCCCCTCCTACGAGCAGTACTTC
>many|TRBJ2-7|TRBV11-2|-
CASSRNYEQYF
TGTGCCAGCAGCCGCAACTACGAGCAGTACTTC
>-|TRBJ2-5|TRBV7-6|TRBD1
CASSLTGGAGETQYF
TGTGCCAGCAGCTTAACAGGGGGTGCGGGAGAGACCCAGTACTTC
>many|TRBJ2-5|TRBV2|TRBD2
CASNLAAGETQYF
TGTGCCAGCAACCTAGCGGCGGGAGAGACCCAGTACTTC
>many|TRBJ2-5|TRBV6-1|-
CASSERPQETQYF
TGTGCCAGCAGTGAACGCCCGCAAGAGACCCAGTACTTC
>few|TRBJ1-1|TRBV12-3/TRBV12-4|-
CASSFRQPEAFF
TGTGCCAGCAGTTTTAGACAGCCTGAAGCTTTCTTT
>many|TRBJ2-7|TRBV28|TRBD1
CASSAGGAYGEQYF
TGTGCCAGCAGTGCAGGGGGCGCATATGGCGAGCAGTACTTC
>-|TRBJ2-4|TRBV7-9|TRBD1
CASSSQGRDRNIQYF
TGTGCCAGCAGCTCTCAGGGCCGGGACAGAAACATTCAGTACTTC
>many|TRBJ2-5|TRBV7-8|TRBD2
CASSSGLVGTQYF
TGTGCCAGCAGCTCCGGACTAGTGGGGACCCAGTACTTC
>-|TRBJ2-7|TRBV2|TRBD1
CASGGTGPYF
TGTGCCTCAGGTGGGACAGGGCCGTACTTC
>many|TRBJ2-5|TRBV25-1|-
CATAGVWSNQETQYF
TGTGCCACAGCAGGGGTCTGGTCCAACCAAGAGACCCAGTACTTC
>many|TRBJ2-7|TRBV4-1|TRBD2
CASSQVRLLAGGYEQYF
TGCGCCAGCAGCCAAGTCCGGCTCCTAGCGGGAGGCTACGAGCAGTACTTC
>-|TRBJ2-2|TRBV28|TRBD2
CASRERTSRTGELFF
TGTGCCAGCAGAGAAAGGACTAGCCGCACCGGGGAGCTGTTTTTT
>-|TRBJ2-2|TRBV5-1|-
CASSRITGASGELFF
TGCGCCAGCAGCCGCATTACCGGGGCAAGTGGGGAGCTGTTTTTT
>many|TRBJ1-3|TRBV12-3/TRBV12-4|TRBD1
CASSLRQGAISGNTIYF
TGTGCCAGCAGTCTCCGGCAGGGGGCGATCTCTGGAAACACCATATATTTT
>few|TRBJ1-1|TRBV12-3/TRBV12-4|-
CASSPNTANTEAFF
TGTGCCAGCAGTCCTAACACAGCGAACACTGAAGCTTTCTTT
>many|TRBJ2-3|TRBV7-3|TRBD1
CASSSSGTGVLDTQYF
TGTGCCAGCAGCAGTTCCGGGACAGGGGTGTTGGATACGCAGTATTTT
>-|TRBJ1-6|TRBV6-1|-
CASKPGTPSNSPLHF
TGTGCCAGCAAACCCGGGACACCTTCTAATTCACCCCTCCACTTT
>-|TRBJ2-7|TRBV27|TRBD1
CASSKGDRVYEQYF
TGTGCCAGCAGTAAAGGGGACAGGGTCTACGAGCAGTACTTC
>once|TRBJ2-5|TRBV20-1|-
CSARGLVTVETQYF
TGCAGTGCTAGGGGGCTAGTTACGGTAGAGACCCAGTACTTC
>many|TRBJ2-7|TRBV12-3/TRBV12-4|-
CASSSGPPRHGYEQYF
TGTGCCAGCAGCAGCGGCCCACCGCGACACGGGTACGAGCAGTACTTC
>many|TRBJ2-7|TRBV24-1|-
CATSDSQTGLGSYERYF
TGTGCCACCAGTGATTCTCAGACCGGGCTGGGGTCCTACGAGCGGTACTTC
>many|TRBJ2-5|TRBV7-2|-
CASSLVSGGLGETQYF
TGTGCCAGCAGCTTAGTGTCCGGGGGCTTAGGGGAGACCCAGTACTTC
>-|TRBJ2-7|TRBV11-2|TRBD1
CASSLGTGWISYEQYF
TGTGCCAGCAGCTTAGGGACAGGGTGGATCTCCTACGAGCAGTACTTC
>once|TRBJ1-2|TRBV15|-
CATSRDGSGSYGYTF
TGTGCCACCAGCAGAGATGGCAGTGGGAGCTATGGCTACACCTTC
>many|TRBJ2-5|TRBV18|TRBD2
CASSPGLAGRVETQYF
TGTGCCAGCTCACCAGGGCTAGCGGGACGTGTGGAGACCCAGTACTTC
>many|TRBJ2-7|TRBV28|-
CASSTPTGLTVF
TGTGCCAGCAGTACCCCAACGGGCTTGACGGTCTTC
>many|TRBJ2-2|TRBV2|-
CASNGSRNTGELFF
TGTGCCAGCAACGGTAGCCGGAACACCGGGGAGCTGTTTTTT
>many|TRBJ1-6|TRBV2|-
CASKRQDLYNSPLHF
TGTGCCAGCAAACGGCAGGATCTCTATAATTCACCCCTCCACTTT
>many|TRBJ2-5|TRBV20-1|-
CSARDFRLQETQYF
TGCAGTGCTAGAGATTTTCGGCTACAAGAGACCCAGTACTTC
>-|TRBJ2-4|TRBV6-5|-
CASSSKGSKNIKYF
TGTGCCAGCAGTTCCAAAGGCTCCAAAAACATTAAGTACTTC
>many|TRBJ2-7|TRBV28|TRBD2
CASSFEWLAGGWEQYF
TGTGCCAGCAGTTTTGAATGGCTAGCGGGAGGGTGGGAGCAGTACTTC
>many|TRBJ1-2|TRBV28|-
CSTLIMGRSSGYTF
TGTTCGACACTTATTATGGGGCGCAGTAGTGGCTACACCTTC
>few|TRBJ1-1|TRBV2|TRBD1
CASSGQGNIEAFF
TGTGCCAGCAGCGGACAGGGGAATATTGAAGCTTTCTTT
>many|TRBJ1-1|TRBV9|-
CASSAGLPNTEAFF
TGTGCCAGCAGCGCGGGACTGCCGAACACTGAAGCTTTCTTT
>many|TRBJ1-2|TRBV20-1|-
CSARNQGLDGYTF
TGCAGTGCTAGAAATCAGGGGTTGGATGGCTACACCTTC
>many|TRBJ2-7|TRBV20-1|-
CSARGPRVGSYEQYF
TGCAGTGCTAGGGGACCGAGGGTAGGCTCCTACGAGCAGTACTTC
>many|TRBJ2-7|TRBV28|TRBD2
CASRGLSNYEQYF
TGTGCCAGCAGGGGACTATCAAACTACGAGCAGTACTTC
>-|TRBJ2-6|TRBV11-2|-
CASSPSGVASFTGANVLTF
TGTGCCAGCAGCCCCTCCGGGGTAGCAAGTTTCACTGGGGCCAACGTCCTGACTTTC
>once|TRBJ2-7|TRBV7-3|TRBD1
CASSSLSSGQGYEQYF
TGTGCCAGCAGCTCCTTAAGCTCGGGACAGGGCTACGAGCAGTACTTC
>many|TRBJ2-2|TRBV5-6|-
CASSFRIQASNTGELFF
TGTGCCAGCAGCTTTCGTATACAGGCCTCAAACACCGGGGAGCTGTTTTTT
>many|TRBJ2-3|TRBV20-1|TRBD2
CSARDIHSGRTDTQYF
TGCAGTGCTAGAGATATTCATAGCGGGCGCACAGATACGCAGTATTTT
>many|TRBJ2-5|TRBV6-1|TRBD1
CASSDWTGQETQYF
TGTGCCAGCAGTGACTGGACAGGCCAAGAGACCCAGTACTTC
>many|TRBJ2-2|TRBV6-5|TRBD2
CASSYSTSGRGSGELFF
TGTGCCAGCAGTTACTCGACTAGCGGGAGAGGATCCGGGGAGCTGTTTTTT
>many|TRBJ2-3|TRBV6-1|-
CASSAFTDSTDTQYF
TGTGCCAGCAGTGCATTCACGGATAGCACAGATACGCAGTATTTT
>-|TRBJ2-2|TRBV2|-
CASSDKEEGELFF
TGTGCCAGCAGTGACAAGGAAGAGGGGGAGCTGTTTTTT
>few|TRBJ1-2|TRBV6-2/TRBV6-3|-
CASSYSSGDGYTF
TGTGCCAGCAGTTACTCGTCGGGGGATGGCTACACCTTC